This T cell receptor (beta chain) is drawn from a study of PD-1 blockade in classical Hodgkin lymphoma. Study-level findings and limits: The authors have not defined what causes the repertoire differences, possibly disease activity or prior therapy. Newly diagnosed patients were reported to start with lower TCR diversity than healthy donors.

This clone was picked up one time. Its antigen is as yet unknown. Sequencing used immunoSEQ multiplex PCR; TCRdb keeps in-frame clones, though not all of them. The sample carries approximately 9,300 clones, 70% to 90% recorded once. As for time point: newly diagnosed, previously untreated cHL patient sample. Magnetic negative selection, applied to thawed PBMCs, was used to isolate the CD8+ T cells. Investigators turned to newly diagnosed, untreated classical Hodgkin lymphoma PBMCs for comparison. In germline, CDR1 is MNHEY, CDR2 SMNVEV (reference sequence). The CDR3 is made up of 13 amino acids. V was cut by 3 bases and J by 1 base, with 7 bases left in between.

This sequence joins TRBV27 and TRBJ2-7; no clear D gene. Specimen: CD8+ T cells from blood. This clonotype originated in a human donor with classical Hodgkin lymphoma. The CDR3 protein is CASSFGQSYEQYF. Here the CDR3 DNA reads TGTGCCAGCAGTTTCGGGCAGTCCTACGAGCAGTACTTC.